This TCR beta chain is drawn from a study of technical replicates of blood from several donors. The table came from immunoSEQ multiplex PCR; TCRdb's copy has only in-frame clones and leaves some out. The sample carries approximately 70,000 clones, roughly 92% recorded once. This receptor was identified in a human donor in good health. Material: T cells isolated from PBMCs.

Written as DNA, the CDR3 is TGCAGCGTTGGAGGGCTACCCACCTACGAGCAGTACTTC. It specifies CSVGGLPTYEQYF. The rearrangement links TRBV29-1 to TRBJ2-7; D is perhaps TRBD2 (5 bases). This CDR3 is 13 amino acids long. The germline V gene has CDR1 SQVTM and CDR2 ANQGSEA. The V and J ends lost 4 bases and 2 bases respectively, with 12 bases between them.